A selection of T cell receptor beta chains follows, all from one sample in a study of cytomegalovirus exposure and HLA in healthy donors. Libraries were prepared by immunoSEQ multiplex PCR; TCRdb keeps only in-frame clonotypes and omits some of them. Counted here are roughly 160,000 clones, roughly 80% occurring once; the ten biggest clones make up around 8%. Sequencing was carried out using PBMCs. These receptors all stem from a woman aged 35 to 49 in good health and CMV-seropositive. Each CDR3 is given with its conserved first and last residue. Each record gives: J gene, clone size, V gene, D gene, CDR3 protein, CDR3 DNA. The D gene is left open where the match is weak. A clone size is listed for some rows: how often the clone was seen (once, few, many), or a class if it is expanded.

TRBJ1-1 NA TRBV10-3 NA CAITSTKLNTEAFF TGTGCCATCACCTCGACAAAATTGAACACTGAAGCTTTCTTT
TRBJ2-7 NA TRBV5-1 NA CASSYSGSLAYEQYF TGCGCCAGCAGCTATTCGGGGAGTCTGGCGTACGAGCAGTACTTC
TRBJ1-5 NA TRBV2 NA CASSVAVQPQHF TGTGCCAGCAGTGTAGCTGTACAGCCCCAGCATTTT
TRBJ1-6 NA TRBV25-1 TRBD1 CASSPGTGYYSPLHF TGTGCCAGCAGTCCCGGGACAGGGTACTACTCACCCCTCCACTTT
TRBJ2-3 NA TRBV5-8 TRBD2 CASSLALGLRPDTQYF TGTGCCAGCAGCTTGGCCTTGGGACTACGGCCAGATACGCAGTATTTT
TRBJ2-1 NA TRBV19 TRBD1 CASRPGQTYNEQFF TGTGCCAGTAGGCCGGGACAGACCTACAATGAGCAGTTCTTC
TRBJ1-4 NA TRBV28 NA CASLNEKLFF TGTGCCAGCTTAAATGAAAAACTGTTTTTT
TRBJ1-5 few TRBV7-8 NA CASSPISNQPQHF TGTGCCAGCAGCCCTATAAGCAATCAGCCCCAGCATTTT
TRBJ1-2 many TRBV9 TRBD1 CASSGTGGRSGYTF TGTGCCAGCAGCGGCACAGGGGGCCGGTCGGGCTACACCTTC
TRBJ2-7 NA TRBV6-4 NA CASKGSFTYEQYF TGTGCCAGCAAGGGGTCCTTTACCTACGAGCAGTACTTC
TRBJ2-4 NA TRBV2 TRBD1 CASSLDRGPGTKRHIQYF TGTGCCAGCAGTTTGGACAGGGGGCCAGGGACTAAGAGGCACATTCAGTACTTC
TRBJ2-6 NA TRBV30 NA CAWSGAGHPSSGANVLTF TGTGCCTGGAGTGGGGCAGGGCACCCCTCCTCTGGGGCCAACGTCCTGACTTTC
TRBJ2-5 NA TRBV7-9 NA CASSLDTQETQYF TGTGCCAGCAGCTTAGACACACAAGAGACCCAGTACTTC
TRBJ2-3 NA TRBV6-1 NA CASSDKRARLTDTQYF TGTGCCAGCAGTGATAAGCGGGCGAGATTAACAGATACGCAGTATTTT
TRBJ2-5 NA TRBV5-1 NA CASSNRAEETQYF TGCGCCAGCAGCAACAGGGCAGAGGAGACCCAGTACTTC
TRBJ2-7 NA TRBV25-1 TRBD1 CASSEYTASGQGYEQYF TGTGCCAGCAGTGAATATACCGCCTCGGGACAGGGGTACGAGCAGTACTTC
TRBJ2-7 few TRBV9 NA CASSGGPRANEQYF TGTGCCAGCAGCGGTGGTCCGCGCGCGAACGAGCAGTACTTC
TRBJ2-5 NA TRBV5-1 NA CASSYNQETQYF TGCGCCAGCAGCTATAACCAAGAGACCCAGTACTTC
TRBJ2-3 NA TRBV7-3 NA CASSNTDTQYF TGTGCCAGCAGTAACACAGATACGCAGTATTTT
TRBJ2-2 NA TRBV13 TRBD2 CASSLSSGSSTGELFF TGTGCCAGCAGCTTAAGTAGCGGGTCTTCCACCGGGGAGCTGTTTTTT
TRBJ2-7 NA TRBV14 TRBD2 CASSLAGYSYEQYF TGTGCCAGCAGCTTAGCGGGATACTCCTACGAGCAGTACTTC
TRBJ2-1 NA TRBV14 NA CASSQGTGNYNEQFF TGTGCCAGCAGCCAAGGTACGGGGAATTACAATGAGCAGTTCTTC
TRBJ2-1 NA TRBV4-2 NA CASSPTERAMGEQFF TGTGCCAGCAGCCCCACGGAGCGAGCGATGGGTGAGCAGTTCTTC